This is a list of T cell receptor beta chains from one sample in a study of blood T cell repertoires in COVID-19. Here immunoSEQ multiplex PCR was the method, and the copy in TCRdb shows in-frame clones only, minus some. This sample has approximately 6,600 clones, with roughly nine tenths found just once. Sequencing was done on a sample of peripheral blood. These receptors were taken from a man older than 75 with active COVID-19. The CDR3 runs from the conserved cysteine through the conserved F or W. Fields, in order: J gene, V gene, D gene, clone size, CDR3 protein, CDR3 DNA. The D gene is left open where the match is weak. Where a row states a size, it is once, few, many or the class of an expanded clone; other rows omit it.

>TRBJ2-1|TRBV7-3|NA|once
CASSLIGSYNEQFF
TGTGCCAGCAGCTTAATCGGCTCCTACAATGAGCAGTTCTTC
>TRBJ2-2|TRBV7-2|NA|NA
CASRYSRDTGELFF
TGTGCCAGCAGATACTCGCGGGACACCGGGGAGCTGTTTTTT
>TRBJ2-6|TRBV7-2|NA|NA
CASSLGQATSGANVLTF
TGTGCCAGCAGCTTAGGCCAGGCGACCTCTGGGGCCAACGTCCTGACTTTC
>TRBJ2-2|TRBV25-1|NA|NA
CASSEGGGANTGELFF
TGTGCCAGCAGTGAAGGAGGGGGGGCGAACACCGGGGAGCTGTTTTTT
>TRBJ1-2|TRBV7-9|NA|NA
CASSLPQIYGYTF
TGTGCCAGCAGCTTACCCCAGATCTATGGCTACACCTTC
>TRBJ2-1|TRBV20-1|NA|NA
CSANGWSEQFF
TGCAGTGCTAACGGTTGGAGTGAGCAGTTCTTC
>TRBJ1-5|TRBV29-1|NA|NA
CSVQRRTVGNQPQHF
TGCAGCGTCCAACGCCGCACAGTCGGCAATCAGCCCCAGCATTTT
>TRBJ2-3|TRBV27|TRBD2|NA
CAIGTSGRSTDTQYF
TGTGCCATTGGGACTAGCGGGAGAAGCACAGATACGCAGTATTTT
>TRBJ2-1|TRBV5-1|NA|NA
CASSLEGLSANEQFF
TGCGCCAGCAGCTTGGAGGGGCTCTCTGCCAATGAGCAGTTCTTC
>TRBJ2-1|TRBV21-1|NA|NA
CASSKTSGRSYNEQFF
TGTGCCAGCAGCAAAACTAGCGGGAGGTCCTACAATGAGCAGTTCTTC
>TRBJ2-7|TRBV20-1|NA|NA
CSASWATYEQYF
TGCAGTGCTAGTTGGGCGACCTACGAGCAGTACTTC
>TRBJ1-5|TRBV19|NA|few
CASTFQGGLEPQHF
TGTGCCAGTACCTTTCAAGGGGGTTTGGAGCCCCAGCATTTT
>TRBJ2-3|TRBV5-1|TRBD2|NA
CASRSGGHPSTDTQYF
TGCGCCAGCCGTTCGGGAGGCCACCCTAGCACAGATACGCAGTATTTT
>TRBJ2-1|TRBV11-3|NA|NA
CASSLDYRKRGEQFF
TGTGCCAGCAGCTTAGATTACCGTAAACGGGGTGAGCAGTTCTTC
>TRBJ1-3|TRBV5-6|NA|once
CASSLVVSGAGNTIYF
TGTGCCAGCAGCTTGGTAGTGTCAGGGGCCGGAAACACCATATATTTT
>TRBJ2-1|TRBV6-5|TRBD1|NA
CASSYAGTGGKSEQFF
TGTGCCAGCAGTTACGCGGGGACAGGGGGCAAGAGTGAGCAGTTCTTC
>TRBJ1-1|TRBV28|TRBD1|NA
CASRPTGVETEAFF
TGTGCCAGCAGACCAACAGGGGTCGAGACTGAAGCTTTCTTT
>TRBJ2-1|TRBV9|TRBD2|once
CASSVGPFSGRGNEQFF
TGTGCCAGCAGCGTAGGGCCCTTTAGCGGGAGAGGGAATGAGCAGTTCTTC
>TRBJ2-1|TRBV3-1/TRBV3-2|TRBD2|NA
CASSQDGRDNEQFF
TGTGCCAGCAGCCAAGACGGGAGGGACAATGAGCAGTTCTTC
>TRBJ1-6|TRBV27|NA|NA
CASSLSSRVGSPLHF
TGTGCCAGCAGTTTATCATCCAGGGTTGGGTCACCCCTCCACTTT
>TRBJ2-7|TRBV5-1|TRBD1|NA
CASSLGGTGAFEQYF
TGCGCCAGCAGCTTGGGGGGGACAGGGGCTTTCGAGCAGTACTTC
>TRBJ1-1|TRBV5-1|NA|NA
CASSLAAGTLNTEAFF
TGCGCCAGCAGCTTGGCGGCAGGCACCTTGAACACTGAAGCTTTCTTT
>TRBJ2-2|TRBV27|NA|NA
CASQTNTGELFF
TGTGCCAGCCAAACGAACACCGGGGAGCTGTTTTTT
>TRBJ2-7|TRBV12-5|TRBD1|NA
CASGLGQGTHEQYF
TGTGCTAGTGGTTTGGGACAGGGGACCCACGAGCAGTACTTC
>TRBJ2-7|TRBV11-2|TRBD2|NA
CASKLAGGPREQYF
TGTGCCAGCAAGTTAGCGGGAGGGCCACGCGAGCAGTACTTC
>TRBJ2-1|TRBV28|TRBD2|NA
CASSSSGRIYNEQFF
TGTGCCAGCAGTTCAAGCGGGAGGATCTACAATGAGCAGTTCTTC
>TRBJ2-7|TRBV28|NA|NA
CASSPGGTGGFYEQYF
TGTGCCAGCAGCCCAGGGGGTACGGGAGGGTTCTACGAGCAGTACTTC
>TRBJ2-3|TRBV7-9|NA|NA
CASSPGSSTDTQYF
TGTGCCAGCAGCCCGGGTTCTAGCACAGATACGCAGTATTTT
>TRBJ2-5|TRBV10-3|NA|NA
CAISEALRRRSKETQYF
TGTGCCATCAGTGAGGCCCTCCGCAGGCGTTCGAAAGAGACCCAGTACTTC
>TRBJ2-5|TRBV5-1|TRBD2|NA
CASSLVTSGTETQYF
TGCGCCAGCAGCTTGGTTACTAGCGGGACGGAGACCCAGTACTTC
>TRBJ2-3|TRBV3-1/TRBV3-2|TRBD2|NA
CASSRRFLAGEADTQYF
TGTGCCAGCAGCCGCCGGTTTCTAGCGGGAGAGGCAGATACGCAGTATTTT
>TRBJ2-3|TRBV28|TRBD2|NA
CASNDFSGSHTDTQYF
TGTGCCAGCAATGACTTTAGCGGGAGCCACACAGATACGCAGTATTTT
>TRBJ2-1|TRBV24-1|NA|NA
CATRQGNEQFF
TGTGCCACCAGACAGGGAAATGAGCAGTTCTTC
>TRBJ1-5|TRBV6-5|NA|NA
CASSTQGLGQPQHF
TGTGCCAGCAGTACACAGGGCTTGGGTCAGCCCCAGCATTTT
>TRBJ2-5|TRBV7-3|NA|NA
CASSLGGAGETQYF
TGTGCCAGCAGCTTAGGAGGGGCCGGGGAGACCCAGTACTTC
>TRBJ2-7|TRBV7-8|TRBD1|NA
CASSFTGGSYEQYF
TGTGCCAGCAGCTTCACAGGGGGCAGTTACGAGCAGTACTTC
>TRBJ2-2|TRBV6-2/TRBV6-3|TRBD2|NA
CASSYAGLAGGTGELFF
TGTGCCAGCAGTTACGCCGGGCTAGCGGGAGGCACCGGGGAGCTGTTTTTT
>TRBJ2-2|TRBV5-1|TRBD2|NA
CASRGQRERTGELFF
TGCGCCAGCAGAGGGCAGCGGGAGAGGACCGGGGAGCTGTTTTTT
>TRBJ2-3|TRBV6-5|NA|NA
CASSRGRGETDTQYF
TGTGCCAGCAGTCGCGGAAGGGGCGAAACAGATACGCAGTATTTT
>TRBJ1-2|TRBV29-1|TRBD1|NA
CSVVKRDSLNYGYTF
TGCAGCGTTGTTAAACGGGACAGCCTTAACTATGGCTACACCTTC
>TRBJ1-1|TRBV5-1|NA|NA
CASSLVAGKTEAFF
TGCGCCAGCAGCTTGGTGGCAGGGAAAACTGAAGCTTTCTTT
>TRBJ2-5|TRBV7-3|NA|NA
CASSLIGGSGTQYF
TGTGCCAGCAGCTTAATCGGAGGGTCGGGGACCCAGTACTTC
>TRBJ2-3|TRBV28|TRBD2|NA
CASSGPREGRSVTQYF
TGTGCCAGCAGCGGGCCTCGGGAGGGAAGGTCAGTTACGCAGTATTTT
>TRBJ2-3|TRBV5-1|TRBD2|NA
CASSPLAGGPTDTQYF
TGCGCCAGCAGCCCTCTAGCGGGAGGGCCAACAGATACGCAGTATTTT
>TRBJ2-3|TRBV6-5|TRBD2|once
CASRRLAGDTQYF
TGTGCCAGCAGGAGACTAGCGGGGGATACGCAGTATTTT
>TRBJ2-7|TRBV5-1|NA|NA
CASGHSEYEQYF
TGCGCCAGCGGACATTCGGAATACGAGCAGTACTTC
>TRBJ2-5|TRBV7-2|TRBD2|NA
CASSLTATSGQETQYF
TGTGCCAGCAGCTTAACCGCCACTAGCGGACAAGAGACCCAGTACTTC
>TRBJ1-3|TRBV27|TRBD1|NA
CASRDRGAGNTIYF
TGTGCCAGCAGAGACAGGGGGGCTGGAAACACCATATATTTT
>TRBJ2-7|TRBV4-2|TRBD1|NA
CASSQDTGTGFSYEQYF
TGTGCCAGCAGCCAAGATACCGGGACAGGGTTCTCCTACGAGCAGTACTTC
>TRBJ1-3|TRBV28|TRBD1|NA
CASSLIRQGPGNTIYF
TGTGCCAGCAGTTTAATCCGACAGGGGCCGGGGAACACCATATATTTT
>TRBJ2-6|TRBV28|NA|NA
CASSPSGGPISGANVLTF
TGTGCCAGCAGTCCATCCGGGGGGCCGATATCTGGGGCCAACGTCCTGACTTTC
>TRBJ2-5|TRBV19|NA|NA
CASTSQAAETQYF
TGTGCCAGTACCTCTCAGGCTGCGGAGACCCAGTACTTC
>TRBJ2-1|TRBV9|NA|NA
CASSVALANGDNEQFF
TGTGCCAGCAGCGTAGCGCTAGCGAACGGAGACAATGAGCAGTTCTTC
>TRBJ1-1|TRBV19|NA|once
CASSVLGQILNTEAFF
TGTGCCAGTAGCGTCCTTGGACAGATTCTCAACACTGAAGCTTTCTTT
>TRBJ1-5|TRBV6-4|NA|NA
CASSLHPLGGGSNQPQHF
TGTGCCAGCAGTCTCCATCCTTTAGGGGGAGGGAGCAATCAGCCCCAGCATTTT
>TRBJ2-1|TRBV18|TRBD1|few
CASSPRTGGNTHEQFF
TGTGCCAGCTCACCGAGGACAGGGGGCAACACCCATGAGCAGTTCTTC
>TRBJ2-1|TRBV21-1|NA|NA
CASSKQGNEQFF
TGTGCCAGCAGCAAACAGGGCAATGAGCAGTTCTTC
>TRBJ2-3|TRBV19|NA|once
CASSIGPRRADTQYF
TGTGCCAGTAGTATTGGGCCCAGGAGGGCAGATACGCAGTATTTT
>TRBJ2-1|TRBV5-4|TRBD1|NA
CASSRDSSFYNEQFF
TGTGCCAGCAGCCGGGACAGTTCCTTCTACAATGAGCAGTTCTTC